The source of this T cell receptor (beta chain) is a study of Ad26.COV2.S vaccination and SARS-CoV-2 variants. In the study overall: Once, or twice with 56 days between doses, Ad26.COV2.S was given intramuscularly. Notes on the study in general: Among vaccine recipients, spike-specific TCR breadth exceeded that of placebo recipients.

For this clone: Its target is not known.

Treatment in this sample: some 20 received Ad26.COV2.S at low or high dose, single or two shots; about five received placebo; per-sample allocation not given. Collection of samples fell on day 63 after the first vaccine or placebo injection. The CDR3 covers 13 residues. Germline V gene data show CDR1 as LGHNA and CDR2 as YSLEER. The ends lost 1 base at V and 15 bases at J; junction bases unmatched: 8. Method: immunoSEQ multiplex PCR; TCRdb's copy keeps in-frame clones and lacks some. The sample contains almost 400,000 clones, approximately 90% of which appear only once. This specimen consisted of peripheral blood, obtained in a trial of Ad26.COV2.S vaccine versus placebo. This clonotype was sampled from a person between 18 and 59 years old who received the Ad26.COV2.S COVID-19 vaccine or a placebo. The chain is built from TRBV4-3 and TRBJ2-1, with 8 nucleotides matching TRBD2. CDR3 DNA: TGCGCCAGCAGCCAAGGGATTGGGACTAGACTGTTCTTC. Translating it yields CASSQGIGTRLFF.